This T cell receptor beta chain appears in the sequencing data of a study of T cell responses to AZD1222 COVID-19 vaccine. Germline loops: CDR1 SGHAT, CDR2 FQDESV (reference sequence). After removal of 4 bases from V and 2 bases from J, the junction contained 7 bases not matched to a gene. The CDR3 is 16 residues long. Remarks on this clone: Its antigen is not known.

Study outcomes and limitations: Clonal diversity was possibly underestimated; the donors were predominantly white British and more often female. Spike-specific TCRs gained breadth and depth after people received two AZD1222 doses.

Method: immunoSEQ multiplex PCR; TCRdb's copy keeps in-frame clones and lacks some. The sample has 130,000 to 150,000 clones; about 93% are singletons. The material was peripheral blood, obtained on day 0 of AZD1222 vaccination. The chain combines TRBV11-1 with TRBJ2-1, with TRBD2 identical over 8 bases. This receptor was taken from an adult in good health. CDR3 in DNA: TGTGCCAGCAGCTCGAGGGCGGGAGGCGCCTACAATGAGCAGTTCTTC. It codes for CASSSRAGGAYNEQFF.